Listed below are T cell receptor beta chains from one sample, sequenced in a study of blood T cell repertoires in COVID-19. Clones were sequenced by immunoSEQ multiplex PCR, and TCRdb holds only the in-frame ones, with some missing. The sample consists of around 62,000 clones, around 90% of them appearing once. Material for sequencing was peripheral blood. These receptors were obtained from a woman aged 55-69 years with COVID-19, enrolled during active disease. The CDR3 runs from the conserved cysteine through the conserved F or W. Each record gives: clone size, J gene, D gene, V gene, CDR3 DNA, CDR3 protein. D genes are given only for firm matches. Clone size is given for some rows only: seen once, a few or many times, or a class if the clone is expanded.

clone size: -
J gene: TRBJ2-7
D gene: -
V gene: TRBV5-5
CDR3 DNA: TGTGCCAGCAGCTTTGAGGGTGACTACGAGCAGTACTTC
CDR3 protein: CASSFEGDYEQYF

clone size: -
J gene: TRBJ1-4
D gene: -
V gene: TRBV2
CDR3 DNA: TGTGCCAGCAGTCCGGACAAAGGGGGAAAACTGTTTTTT
CDR3 protein: CASSPDKGGKLFF

clone size: -
J gene: TRBJ1-2
D gene: TRBD1
V gene: TRBV5-6
CDR3 DNA: TGTGCCAGCAGCTCGGTGGAGGGGGCGCCTCCTAACTATGGCTACACCTTC
CDR3 protein: CASSSVEGAPPNYGYTF

clone size: -
J gene: TRBJ2-7
D gene: TRBD1
V gene: TRBV6-2/TRBV6-3
CDR3 DNA: TGTGCCAGCAGTTCTCCCAACCTCCGGACAGGGGGATACGAGCAGTACTTC
CDR3 protein: CASSSPNLRTGGYEQYF

clone size: -
J gene: TRBJ2-7
D gene: TRBD1
V gene: TRBV5-4
CDR3 DNA: TGTGCCAGCAGCCGGGACAGGGGATCCTACGAGCAGTACTTC
CDR3 protein: CASSRDRGSYEQYF

clone size: -
J gene: TRBJ1-5
D gene: -
V gene: TRBV4-1
CDR3 DNA: TGCGCCAGCAGCCAAGTCCCGGGACAAAATCAGCCCCAGCATTTT
CDR3 protein: CASSQVPGQNQPQHF

clone size: -
J gene: TRBJ2-6
D gene: -
V gene: TRBV2
CDR3 DNA: TGTGCCAGCAGTGAAATGGGGAGGGGGGCCAACGTCCTGACTTTC
CDR3 protein: CASSEMGRGANVLTF

clone size: -
J gene: TRBJ2-7
D gene: TRBD2
V gene: TRBV2
CDR3 DNA: TGTGCCAGCCTCCTTCTAGCGGGAGTCTCCTACGAGCAGTACTTC
CDR3 protein: CASLLLAGVSYEQYF

clone size: -
J gene: TRBJ1-2
D gene: -
V gene: TRBV15
CDR3 DNA: TGTGCCACCAGCAGAGATCGGGGGGGCTGGTATGGCTACACCTTC
CDR3 protein: CATSRDRGGWYGYTF

clone size: -
J gene: TRBJ2-5
D gene: TRBD2
V gene: TRBV7-2
CDR3 DNA: TGTGCCAGCAGGAGGGGACTAGCGGAGGGGGAGACCCAGTACTTC
CDR3 protein: CASRRGLAEGETQYF

clone size: -
J gene: TRBJ2-1
D gene: TRBD2
V gene: TRBV4-3
CDR3 DNA: TGCGCCAGCAGCCAAGATCCACCTAGCGGGGGTTACAATGAGCAGTTCTTC
CDR3 protein: CASSQDPPSGGYNEQFF

clone size: -
J gene: TRBJ1-5
D gene: -
V gene: TRBV19
CDR3 DNA: TGTGCCAGTTCCCAAGGACAGCTCAATCAGCCCCAGCATTTT
CDR3 protein: CASSQGQLNQPQHF

clone size: -
J gene: TRBJ1-4
D gene: -
V gene: TRBV28
CDR3 DNA: TGTGCCAGCAGTTTACAGGGTATAGGAACTAATGAAAAACTGTTTTTT
CDR3 protein: CASSLQGIGTNEKLFF

clone size: few
J gene: TRBJ2-3
D gene: -
V gene: TRBV10-1
CDR3 DNA: TGCGCCAGCAGTGACAGGGGTGCGGATACGCAGTATTTT
CDR3 protein: CASSDRGADTQYF

clone size: -
J gene: TRBJ1-1
D gene: TRBD1
V gene: TRBV9
CDR3 DNA: TGTGCCAGCAGCTTTGACAGGGATGGAACTGAAGCTTTCTTT
CDR3 protein: CASSFDRDGTEAFF

clone size: -
J gene: TRBJ2-7
D gene: TRBD2
V gene: TRBV28
CDR3 DNA: TGTGCCAGCACTTTTCCGGGACTAGCGGAGCAGTACTTC
CDR3 protein: CASTFPGLAEQYF

clone size: -
J gene: TRBJ2-2
D gene: -
V gene: TRBV19
CDR3 DNA: TGTGCCAGTAGTATAGTCAACGGTCCCACCGGGGAGCTGTTTTTT
CDR3 protein: CASSIVNGPTGELFF

clone size: -
J gene: TRBJ1-5
D gene: -
V gene: TRBV7-9
CDR3 DNA: TGTGCCAGCAGCACGGAGGACAGCCGATATGCTGGCAATCAGCCCCAGCATTTT
CDR3 protein: CASSTEDSRYAGNQPQHF

clone size: -
J gene: TRBJ1-2
D gene: TRBD1
V gene: TRBV4-2
CDR3 DNA: TGTGCCAGCAGCCAGTCCCGGGAACAGGGGTACTATGGCTACACCTTC
CDR3 protein: CASSQSREQGYYGYTF

clone size: -
J gene: TRBJ1-2
D gene: -
V gene: TRBV5-8
CDR3 DNA: TGTGCCAGCAGCACAACACCGGGAAACGTTAACTATGGCTACACCTTC
CDR3 protein: CASSTTPGNVNYGYTF

clone size: -
J gene: TRBJ2-5
D gene: -
V gene: TRBV4-2
CDR3 DNA: TGTGCCAGCAGCCAAGGACGGGGAGGCCAGATTAAAGAGACCCAGTACTTC
CDR3 protein: CASSQGRGGQIKETQYF

clone size: -
J gene: TRBJ2-5
D gene: -
V gene: TRBV19
CDR3 DNA: TGTGCCAGTAGTATTTATGGAGGAGGGGAGAAGACCCAGTACTTC
CDR3 protein: CASSIYGGGEKTQYF

clone size: -
J gene: TRBJ1-3
D gene: TRBD1
V gene: TRBV29-1
CDR3 DNA: TGCAGCGTTGATTTGGGACAGGGAAACACCATATATTTT
CDR3 protein: CSVDLGQGNTIYF

clone size: -
J gene: TRBJ2-1
D gene: TRBD2
V gene: TRBV30
CDR3 DNA: TGTGCCTGGGGAAGCGGGAGGCGACCCTACAATGAGCAGTTCTTC
CDR3 protein: CAWGSGRRPYNEQFF

clone size: -
J gene: TRBJ1-1
D gene: -
V gene: TRBV18
CDR3 DNA: TGTGCCAGCTCGCCTTATACAGGCGCAGGAGCTTTCTTT
CDR3 protein: CASSPYTGAGAFF

clone size: -
J gene: TRBJ2-5
D gene: -
V gene: TRBV20-1
CDR3 DNA: TGCAGTGCTAGGACTTGGGAGACCCAGTACTTC
CDR3 protein: CSARTWETQYF

clone size: -
J gene: TRBJ2-1
D gene: TRBD1
V gene: TRBV3-1/TRBV3-2
CDR3 DNA: TGTGCCAGCAGCCTTTATACGGGACAGCTCTACAATGAGCAGTTCTTC
CDR3 protein: CASSLYTGQLYNEQFF

clone size: -
J gene: TRBJ1-5
D gene: -
V gene: TRBV7-8
CDR3 DNA: TGTGCCAGCAGCTTACGGCAGGCAAATAATCAGCCCCAGCATTTT
CDR3 protein: CASSLRQANNQPQHF